This T cell receptor (beta chain) was recorded in a study of cytomegalovirus exposure and HLA in healthy donors. This clone was picked up one time. PCR primers comprised 60 Vbeta and 13 Jbeta primers. Clones were read by immunoSEQ multiplex PCR, and TCRdb kept only the in-frame ones, dropping some. Among under 150,000 clones listed, 82% were seen once. The CDR3 contains 16 residues. V was clipped by 2 bases and J by 5 bases, with 16 bases between them. The germline V gene has CDR1 LNHDA and CDR2 SQIVND (reference sequence). The sequence came from a male donor in good health and CMV-seronegative. Material for sequencing was PBMCs. The V and J genes are TRBV19 and TRBJ1-5, with D perhaps TRBD1 (5 bases). The DNA for the CDR3 is TGTGCCAGTAGTATAATGTTGCAGGGTGGGGATCAGCCCCAGCATTTT. Translation gives CASSIMLQGGDQPQHF.